The clone carrying this T cell receptor beta chain was detected a few times. In the study's own analysis: A per-sample median of approximately 87,000 TCRs was observed, with counts ranging from about 20,000 to 750,000. MiXCR was run by TCRdb on the RACE reads, yielding one entry per CDR3 protein. It is TCRdb's table, rather than the study itself, that gives the V and J calls and clone size. The table includes tens of thousands of distinct CDR3 sequences, approximately 11% detected once. Looked up from germline, CDR1 is MDHEN and CDR2 is SYDVKM. This CDR3 comprises 15 residues. Losses at the gene ends were 4 bases for V and 5 bases for J; bases not matched to a gene: 11. This entry belongs to a study of human T cells and chemical hapten exposure. Study context: A 2 cm by 2 cm inner upper arm patch received 2% DPC for sensitization. The study traced per-sample TCR yield variation mainly to small differences in pooled library volumes.

Specified time point: pre-sensitization, week 0. Treatment described: therapeutic diphenylcyclopropenone sensitization with weekly scalp DPC. The sample in question was whole blood, obtained in connection with sensitization to the hapten diphenylcyclopropenone (DPC). This clonotype was sampled from a woman aged 45-60 years with alopecia areata. Some clones in this sample may be carry-over from other donors' samples. The chain joins TRBV28 to TRBJ2-7; the match to TRBD1 covers 7 bases. The CDR3 DNA reads as TGTGCCAGCAGTTCCCAGGGGGTAGGGGGCAACGAGCAGTACTTC. As protein: CASSSQGVGGNEQYF.